This T cell receptor (beta chain) was sequenced during a study of response to subunit inactivated influenza vaccine. Findings and caveats of the study: Authors suggested that a seasonal influenza vaccination recruits few new T cells each time.

A single record per CDR3 protein comes from TCRdb applying MiXCR to the RT-PCR reads. The sample includes fewer than 600,000 distinct CDR3 sequences, around 7.9% of them seen just once. Germline CDR1 reads SGHRS; CDR2 reads YFSETQ. The V gene end was trimmed by 5 bases and the J gene end by 0 bases; junction bases not matched to a gene: 12. CDR3 length equals 18 residues. This clonotype was counted only a few times. Its specificity is unknown. This sequence originates from a man between 50 and 69 years old who received an inactivated influenza vaccine. This rearrangement joins TRBV5-1 to TRBJ2-5; 11 bases are shared with TRBD2. The sample in question was PBMCs from blood, obtained around 25 months after vaccination. This chain's CDR3 is CASRALAGELTYQETQYF. CDR3 bases: TGCGCCAGCAGAGCACTAGCGGGGGAGCTCACGTACCAAGAGACCCAGTACTTC.